This TCR beta chain was documented in a study of a mutant IDH1 vaccine in newly diagnosed glioma. About the research overall: Following radiotherapy alone, or alongside temozolomide cycles, vaccination was started after an interval of 4-6 weeks. Receipt of radiotherapy, temozolomide, or both preceded the study, and most received both. Held at week 35, visit V12 was the safety follow-up, and visit V13 followed at week 47.

Worth noting for this clone: The antigen remains undetermined.

Study-wide results and caveats: Top peripheral T cell clonotype shifts appeared unrelated to pseudoprogression.

CDR1 SEHNR and CDR2 FQNEAQ come from the germline V gene (reference sequence). Trimming removed 4 bases from V and 7 bases from J, with 19 bases in between. The CDR3 spans 15 residues. Assay used: immunoSEQ multiplex PCR; TCRdb lists only in-frame clones, some missing. The repertoire includes roughly 52,000 clones, 84% of them detected once, and under 5% sits in the top ten. Stated time point: week 35, safety follow-up. Topical imiquimod accompanied each vaccine dose, which consisted of 300 ug of mutant IDH1 20-mer peptide. The chain is built from TRBV7-9 and TRBJ1-2, with D uncertain. Sequenced here: PBMCs, sampled from a glioma patient whose treatment included an IDH1 peptide vaccine. The TCR comes from a young woman with glioma. The CDR3 DNA is TGTGCCAGCAGCTCAAGGCCCAGAGAGGGAGGTGGCTACACCTTC. Protein product: CASSSRPREGGGYTF.